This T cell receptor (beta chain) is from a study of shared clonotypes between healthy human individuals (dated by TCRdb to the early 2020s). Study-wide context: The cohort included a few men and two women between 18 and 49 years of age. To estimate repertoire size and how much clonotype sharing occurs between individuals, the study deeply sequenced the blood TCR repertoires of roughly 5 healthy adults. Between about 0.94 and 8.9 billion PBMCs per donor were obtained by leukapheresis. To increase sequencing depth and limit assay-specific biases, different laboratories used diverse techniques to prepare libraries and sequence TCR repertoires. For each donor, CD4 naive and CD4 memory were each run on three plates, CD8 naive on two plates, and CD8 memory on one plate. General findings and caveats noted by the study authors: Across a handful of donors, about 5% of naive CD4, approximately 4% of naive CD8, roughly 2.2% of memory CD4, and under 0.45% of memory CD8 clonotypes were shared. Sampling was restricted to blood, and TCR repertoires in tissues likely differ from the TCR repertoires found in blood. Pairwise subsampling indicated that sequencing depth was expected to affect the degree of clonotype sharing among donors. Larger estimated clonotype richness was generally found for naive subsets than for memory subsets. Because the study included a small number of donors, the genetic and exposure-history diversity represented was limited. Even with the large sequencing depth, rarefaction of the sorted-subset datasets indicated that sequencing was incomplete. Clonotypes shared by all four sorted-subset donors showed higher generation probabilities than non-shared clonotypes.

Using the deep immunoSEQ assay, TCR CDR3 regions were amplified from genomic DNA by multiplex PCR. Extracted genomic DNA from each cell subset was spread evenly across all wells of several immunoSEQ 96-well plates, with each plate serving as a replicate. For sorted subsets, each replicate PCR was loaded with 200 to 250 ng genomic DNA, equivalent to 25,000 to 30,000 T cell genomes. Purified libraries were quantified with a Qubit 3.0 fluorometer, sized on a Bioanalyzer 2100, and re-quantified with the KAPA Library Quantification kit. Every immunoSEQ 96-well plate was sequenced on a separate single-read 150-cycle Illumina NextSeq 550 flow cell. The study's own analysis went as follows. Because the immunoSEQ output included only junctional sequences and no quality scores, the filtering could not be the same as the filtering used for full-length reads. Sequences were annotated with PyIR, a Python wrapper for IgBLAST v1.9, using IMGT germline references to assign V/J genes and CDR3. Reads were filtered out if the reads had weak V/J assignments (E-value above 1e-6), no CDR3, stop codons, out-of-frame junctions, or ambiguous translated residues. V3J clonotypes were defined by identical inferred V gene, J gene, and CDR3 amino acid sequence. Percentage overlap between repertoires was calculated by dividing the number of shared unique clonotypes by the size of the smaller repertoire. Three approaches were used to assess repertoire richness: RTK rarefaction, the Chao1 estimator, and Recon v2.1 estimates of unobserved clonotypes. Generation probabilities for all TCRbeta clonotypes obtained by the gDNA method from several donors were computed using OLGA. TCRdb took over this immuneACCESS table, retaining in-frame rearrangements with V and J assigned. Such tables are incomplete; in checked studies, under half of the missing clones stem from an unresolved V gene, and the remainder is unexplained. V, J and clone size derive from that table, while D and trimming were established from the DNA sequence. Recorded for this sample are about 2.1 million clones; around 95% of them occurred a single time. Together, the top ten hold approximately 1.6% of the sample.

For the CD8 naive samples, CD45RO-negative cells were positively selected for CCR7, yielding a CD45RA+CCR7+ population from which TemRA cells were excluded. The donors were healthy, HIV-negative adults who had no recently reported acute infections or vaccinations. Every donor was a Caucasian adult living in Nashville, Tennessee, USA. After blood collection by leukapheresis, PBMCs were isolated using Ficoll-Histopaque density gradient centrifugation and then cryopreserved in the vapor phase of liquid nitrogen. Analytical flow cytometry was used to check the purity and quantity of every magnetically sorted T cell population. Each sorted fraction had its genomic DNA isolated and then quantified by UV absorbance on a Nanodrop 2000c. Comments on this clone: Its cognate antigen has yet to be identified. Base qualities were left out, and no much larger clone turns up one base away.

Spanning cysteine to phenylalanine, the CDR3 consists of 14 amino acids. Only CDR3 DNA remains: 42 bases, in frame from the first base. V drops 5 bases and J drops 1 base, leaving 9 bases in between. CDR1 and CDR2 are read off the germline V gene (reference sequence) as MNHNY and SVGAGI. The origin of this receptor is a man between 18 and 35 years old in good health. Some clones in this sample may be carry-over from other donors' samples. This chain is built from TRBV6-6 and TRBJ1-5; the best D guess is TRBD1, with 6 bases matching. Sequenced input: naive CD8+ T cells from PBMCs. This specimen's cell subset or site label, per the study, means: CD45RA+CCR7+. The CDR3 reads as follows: CASSVRGSNQPQHF. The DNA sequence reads TGTGCCAGCAGTGTCAGGGGAAGCAATCAGCCCCAGCATTTT.